A single sample is the source of the 10 T cell receptor beta chains below, sequenced in a study of blood T cell repertoires in COVID-19. The table came from immunoSEQ multiplex PCR; TCRdb's copy has only in-frame clones and leaves some out. The sample lists roughly 250,000 clones, about 87% occurring once. Material for sequencing was PBMCs or T cells enriched from blood (not recorded which). These receptors all come from a woman in her 30s with acute COVID-19.

This clone was seen just once. The V and J genes are TRBV30 and TRBJ2-2, with D tentatively TRBD2 (7 bases). This CDR3 spans 13 amino acids. V was shortened by 7 bases and J by 4 bases, with 13 bases between the two germline ends. Germline V gene lookup returns CDR1 GTSNPN and CDR2 SVGIG (reference sequence). The CDR3 sequence is CALRGGGTGELFF. CDR3 coding DNA: TGTGCCTTACGCGGGGGCGGCACCGGGGAGCTGTTTTTT.

The gene calls are TRBV7-9 and TRBJ2-7; TRBD1 aligns across 7 bases. The CDR3 contains 16 residues. The ends lost 4 bases at V and 3 bases at J; junction bases unmatched: 12. Germline V gives CDR1 SEHNR, CDR2 FQNEAQ (reference sequence). The CDR3 reads CASSSGDRDSFYEQYF. The CDR3 region has the DNA TGTGCCAGCAGCTCAGGCGACCGGGACAGTTTCTACGAGCAGTACTTC. Looking up the rest from reference TRBV7-9 and TRBJ2-7 gives the full variable domain: DTGVSQNPRHKITKRGQNVTFRCDPISEHNRLYWYRQTLGQGPEFLTYFQNEAQLEKSRLLSDRFSAERPKGSFSTLEIQRTEQGDSAMYLCASSSGDRDSFYEQYFGPGTRLTVT.

This chain uses TRBV5-1 with TRBJ2-1, with 7 nucleotides matching TRBD2. CDR1 SGHRS and CDR2 YFSETQ come from the germline V gene. V lost 2 bases and J lost 8; bases outside the gene matches: 10. The CDR3 is made up of 15 amino acids. The CDR3 protein is CASSFFGAGKDEQFF. The CDR3 coding sequence is TGCGCCAGCAGCTTTTTCGGAGCGGGGAAAGATGAGCAGTTCTTC.

This rearrangement joins TRBV30 to TRBJ1-5; D is perhaps TRBD1 (5 bases). V was clipped by 2 bases and J by 5 bases, with 16 bases between them. CDR1 is GTSNPN, CDR2 SVGIG, per germline (reference sequence). This CDR3 region has 15 residues. CDR3 loop: CAWSTGVRDDQPQHF. The CDR3 nucleotides are TGTGCCTGGAGTACGGGGGTCAGGGATGATCAGCCCCAGCATTTT.

The count of this clone is one. The rearrangement joins TRBV18 to TRBJ1-1; possibly TRBD1 for D (6 bases). From germline, CDR1 is KGHSH and CDR2 LQKENI. V lost 6 bases, J lost 0 bases, and 17 bases lay in between. The CDR3 covers 16 residues. The CDR3 DNA reads TGTGCCAGCTCGTCCGGACCAGGGGCTTTGAACACTGAAGCTTTCTTT. This sequence encodes CASSSGPGALNTEAFF.

This clone was recorded only once. This CDR3 reads CASQGTGANYGYTF. CDR3 sequence (DNA): TGTGCCAGCCAAGGGACAGGCGCTAACTATGGCTACACCTTC. J is TRBJ1-2 and V is TRBV19; 8 bases agree with TRBD1. The CDR3 has 14 residues. V shed 9 bases, J shed 0 bases, and the junction held 6 bases outside the gene matches. CDR1 is LNHDA and CDR2 is SQIVND in the germline V gene (reference sequence). The full variable domain, its missing parts supplied by reference TRBV19 and TRBJ1-2, is DGGITQSPKYLFRKEGQNVTLSCEQNLNHDAMYWYRQDPGQGLRLIYYSQIVNDFQKGDIAEGYSVSREKKESFPLTVTSAQKNPTAFYLCASQGTGANYGYTFGSGTRLTVV.

V is TRBV6-5 and J is TRBJ2-2; D is undetermined. The CDR3 extends over 14 amino acids. CDR1 and CDR2 from the germline V gene are MNHEY and SVGAGI. V was trimmed by 5 bases and J by 0 bases, leaving 7 bases between them. The CDR3 DNA is TGTGCCAGCAGTATTAGCTCGAACACCGGGGAGCTGTTTTTT. It encodes CASSISSNTGELFF.

The CDR3 DNA follows: TGTGCCAGCGGGACAGGAAAATTTGGAAACACCATATATTTT. Translation: CASGTGKFGNTIYF. The J gene is TRBJ1-3, the V gene TRBV2; 8 bases align to TRBD1. This CDR3 has 14 amino acids. Germline V lookup: CDR1 SNHLY, CDR2 FYNNEI. V gave up 8 bases and J gave up 3 bases; unmatched junction bases: 6.

This chain connects TRBV7-2 to TRBJ2-1; a possible D gene is TRBD2 (6 bases). CDR1 is SGHTA, CDR2 FQGNSA, per germline. Trimming took off 5 bases at V and 4 bases at J, with 18 bases between the two ends. This CDR3 contains 16 residues. As DNA, the CDR3 is TGTGCCAGCAGCCCAGACGGGGGAAGGGTTTACAATGAGCAGTTCTTC. Amino acids: CASSPDGGRVYNEQFF.

This chain joins TRBV18 and TRBJ2-5, with 14 nucleotides matching TRBD2. This CDR3 is built from 15 residues. Germline trimming cut 5 bases from V and 9 bases from J; bases unmatched to any gene: 8. CDR1 is KGHSH and CDR2 is LQKENI in the germline V gene. The DNA of the CDR3 is TGTGCCAGCTCAGCGGGACTAGCGGGGGTCCGGGCCCAGTACTTC. Protein product: CASSAGLAGVRAQYF.